Sequencing of this TCR beta chain was carried out in a study of PD-1 blockade in classical Hodgkin lymphoma. For this clone: What it binds is unknown.

Produced via immunoSEQ multiplex PCR; TCRdb's table is partial and in-frame only. Of 65,000 to 95,000 clones in the sample, around 90% are singletons; the top ten hold 22%. Study results and limitations: Those achieving complete response showed baseline diversity like newly diagnosed patients. Repertoire difference causes, possibly disease activity or prior therapy, remain undefined. CD4+ but not CD8+ TCR diversity rose significantly by C4D1. It was reported that newly diagnosed patients had less baseline TCR diversity than healthy donors.

Every single patient, without exception, relapsed after autologous stem cell transplantation, and brentuximab vedotin exposure varied. The clonotype originates from a human donor with classical Hodgkin lymphoma. Sequenced material: peripheral blood mononuclear cells (PBMCs), taken at baseline.

CDR3 sequence: CASSEGGGQTQYF. The CDR3 region has the DNA TGTGCCAGCAGTGAAGGGGGGGGACAGACCCAGTACTTC. The chain uses TRBV2 and TRBJ2-5; TRBD2 aligns across 7 bases. Germline lookup yields CDR1 SNHLY and CDR2 FYNNEI. After removal of 1 base from V and 6 bases from J, the junction contained 2 bases not matched to a gene. This CDR3 contains 13 residues.